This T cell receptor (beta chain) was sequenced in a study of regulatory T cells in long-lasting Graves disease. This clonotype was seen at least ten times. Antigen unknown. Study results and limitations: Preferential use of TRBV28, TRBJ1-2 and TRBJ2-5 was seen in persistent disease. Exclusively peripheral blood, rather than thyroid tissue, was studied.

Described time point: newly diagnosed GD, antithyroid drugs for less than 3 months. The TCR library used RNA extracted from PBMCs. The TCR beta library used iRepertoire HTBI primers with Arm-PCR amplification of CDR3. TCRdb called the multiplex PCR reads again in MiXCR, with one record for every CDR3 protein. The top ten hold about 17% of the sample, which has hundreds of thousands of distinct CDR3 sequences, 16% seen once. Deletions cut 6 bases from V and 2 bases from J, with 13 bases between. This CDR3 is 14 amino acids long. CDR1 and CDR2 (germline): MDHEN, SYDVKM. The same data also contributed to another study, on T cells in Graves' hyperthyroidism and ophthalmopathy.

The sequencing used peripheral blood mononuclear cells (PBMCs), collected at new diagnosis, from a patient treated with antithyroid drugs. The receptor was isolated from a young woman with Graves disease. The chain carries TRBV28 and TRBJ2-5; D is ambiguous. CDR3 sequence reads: CASSRRSGQETQYF. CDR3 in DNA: TGTGCCAGCAGCCGTAGGTCAGGACAAGAGACCCAGTACTTC.